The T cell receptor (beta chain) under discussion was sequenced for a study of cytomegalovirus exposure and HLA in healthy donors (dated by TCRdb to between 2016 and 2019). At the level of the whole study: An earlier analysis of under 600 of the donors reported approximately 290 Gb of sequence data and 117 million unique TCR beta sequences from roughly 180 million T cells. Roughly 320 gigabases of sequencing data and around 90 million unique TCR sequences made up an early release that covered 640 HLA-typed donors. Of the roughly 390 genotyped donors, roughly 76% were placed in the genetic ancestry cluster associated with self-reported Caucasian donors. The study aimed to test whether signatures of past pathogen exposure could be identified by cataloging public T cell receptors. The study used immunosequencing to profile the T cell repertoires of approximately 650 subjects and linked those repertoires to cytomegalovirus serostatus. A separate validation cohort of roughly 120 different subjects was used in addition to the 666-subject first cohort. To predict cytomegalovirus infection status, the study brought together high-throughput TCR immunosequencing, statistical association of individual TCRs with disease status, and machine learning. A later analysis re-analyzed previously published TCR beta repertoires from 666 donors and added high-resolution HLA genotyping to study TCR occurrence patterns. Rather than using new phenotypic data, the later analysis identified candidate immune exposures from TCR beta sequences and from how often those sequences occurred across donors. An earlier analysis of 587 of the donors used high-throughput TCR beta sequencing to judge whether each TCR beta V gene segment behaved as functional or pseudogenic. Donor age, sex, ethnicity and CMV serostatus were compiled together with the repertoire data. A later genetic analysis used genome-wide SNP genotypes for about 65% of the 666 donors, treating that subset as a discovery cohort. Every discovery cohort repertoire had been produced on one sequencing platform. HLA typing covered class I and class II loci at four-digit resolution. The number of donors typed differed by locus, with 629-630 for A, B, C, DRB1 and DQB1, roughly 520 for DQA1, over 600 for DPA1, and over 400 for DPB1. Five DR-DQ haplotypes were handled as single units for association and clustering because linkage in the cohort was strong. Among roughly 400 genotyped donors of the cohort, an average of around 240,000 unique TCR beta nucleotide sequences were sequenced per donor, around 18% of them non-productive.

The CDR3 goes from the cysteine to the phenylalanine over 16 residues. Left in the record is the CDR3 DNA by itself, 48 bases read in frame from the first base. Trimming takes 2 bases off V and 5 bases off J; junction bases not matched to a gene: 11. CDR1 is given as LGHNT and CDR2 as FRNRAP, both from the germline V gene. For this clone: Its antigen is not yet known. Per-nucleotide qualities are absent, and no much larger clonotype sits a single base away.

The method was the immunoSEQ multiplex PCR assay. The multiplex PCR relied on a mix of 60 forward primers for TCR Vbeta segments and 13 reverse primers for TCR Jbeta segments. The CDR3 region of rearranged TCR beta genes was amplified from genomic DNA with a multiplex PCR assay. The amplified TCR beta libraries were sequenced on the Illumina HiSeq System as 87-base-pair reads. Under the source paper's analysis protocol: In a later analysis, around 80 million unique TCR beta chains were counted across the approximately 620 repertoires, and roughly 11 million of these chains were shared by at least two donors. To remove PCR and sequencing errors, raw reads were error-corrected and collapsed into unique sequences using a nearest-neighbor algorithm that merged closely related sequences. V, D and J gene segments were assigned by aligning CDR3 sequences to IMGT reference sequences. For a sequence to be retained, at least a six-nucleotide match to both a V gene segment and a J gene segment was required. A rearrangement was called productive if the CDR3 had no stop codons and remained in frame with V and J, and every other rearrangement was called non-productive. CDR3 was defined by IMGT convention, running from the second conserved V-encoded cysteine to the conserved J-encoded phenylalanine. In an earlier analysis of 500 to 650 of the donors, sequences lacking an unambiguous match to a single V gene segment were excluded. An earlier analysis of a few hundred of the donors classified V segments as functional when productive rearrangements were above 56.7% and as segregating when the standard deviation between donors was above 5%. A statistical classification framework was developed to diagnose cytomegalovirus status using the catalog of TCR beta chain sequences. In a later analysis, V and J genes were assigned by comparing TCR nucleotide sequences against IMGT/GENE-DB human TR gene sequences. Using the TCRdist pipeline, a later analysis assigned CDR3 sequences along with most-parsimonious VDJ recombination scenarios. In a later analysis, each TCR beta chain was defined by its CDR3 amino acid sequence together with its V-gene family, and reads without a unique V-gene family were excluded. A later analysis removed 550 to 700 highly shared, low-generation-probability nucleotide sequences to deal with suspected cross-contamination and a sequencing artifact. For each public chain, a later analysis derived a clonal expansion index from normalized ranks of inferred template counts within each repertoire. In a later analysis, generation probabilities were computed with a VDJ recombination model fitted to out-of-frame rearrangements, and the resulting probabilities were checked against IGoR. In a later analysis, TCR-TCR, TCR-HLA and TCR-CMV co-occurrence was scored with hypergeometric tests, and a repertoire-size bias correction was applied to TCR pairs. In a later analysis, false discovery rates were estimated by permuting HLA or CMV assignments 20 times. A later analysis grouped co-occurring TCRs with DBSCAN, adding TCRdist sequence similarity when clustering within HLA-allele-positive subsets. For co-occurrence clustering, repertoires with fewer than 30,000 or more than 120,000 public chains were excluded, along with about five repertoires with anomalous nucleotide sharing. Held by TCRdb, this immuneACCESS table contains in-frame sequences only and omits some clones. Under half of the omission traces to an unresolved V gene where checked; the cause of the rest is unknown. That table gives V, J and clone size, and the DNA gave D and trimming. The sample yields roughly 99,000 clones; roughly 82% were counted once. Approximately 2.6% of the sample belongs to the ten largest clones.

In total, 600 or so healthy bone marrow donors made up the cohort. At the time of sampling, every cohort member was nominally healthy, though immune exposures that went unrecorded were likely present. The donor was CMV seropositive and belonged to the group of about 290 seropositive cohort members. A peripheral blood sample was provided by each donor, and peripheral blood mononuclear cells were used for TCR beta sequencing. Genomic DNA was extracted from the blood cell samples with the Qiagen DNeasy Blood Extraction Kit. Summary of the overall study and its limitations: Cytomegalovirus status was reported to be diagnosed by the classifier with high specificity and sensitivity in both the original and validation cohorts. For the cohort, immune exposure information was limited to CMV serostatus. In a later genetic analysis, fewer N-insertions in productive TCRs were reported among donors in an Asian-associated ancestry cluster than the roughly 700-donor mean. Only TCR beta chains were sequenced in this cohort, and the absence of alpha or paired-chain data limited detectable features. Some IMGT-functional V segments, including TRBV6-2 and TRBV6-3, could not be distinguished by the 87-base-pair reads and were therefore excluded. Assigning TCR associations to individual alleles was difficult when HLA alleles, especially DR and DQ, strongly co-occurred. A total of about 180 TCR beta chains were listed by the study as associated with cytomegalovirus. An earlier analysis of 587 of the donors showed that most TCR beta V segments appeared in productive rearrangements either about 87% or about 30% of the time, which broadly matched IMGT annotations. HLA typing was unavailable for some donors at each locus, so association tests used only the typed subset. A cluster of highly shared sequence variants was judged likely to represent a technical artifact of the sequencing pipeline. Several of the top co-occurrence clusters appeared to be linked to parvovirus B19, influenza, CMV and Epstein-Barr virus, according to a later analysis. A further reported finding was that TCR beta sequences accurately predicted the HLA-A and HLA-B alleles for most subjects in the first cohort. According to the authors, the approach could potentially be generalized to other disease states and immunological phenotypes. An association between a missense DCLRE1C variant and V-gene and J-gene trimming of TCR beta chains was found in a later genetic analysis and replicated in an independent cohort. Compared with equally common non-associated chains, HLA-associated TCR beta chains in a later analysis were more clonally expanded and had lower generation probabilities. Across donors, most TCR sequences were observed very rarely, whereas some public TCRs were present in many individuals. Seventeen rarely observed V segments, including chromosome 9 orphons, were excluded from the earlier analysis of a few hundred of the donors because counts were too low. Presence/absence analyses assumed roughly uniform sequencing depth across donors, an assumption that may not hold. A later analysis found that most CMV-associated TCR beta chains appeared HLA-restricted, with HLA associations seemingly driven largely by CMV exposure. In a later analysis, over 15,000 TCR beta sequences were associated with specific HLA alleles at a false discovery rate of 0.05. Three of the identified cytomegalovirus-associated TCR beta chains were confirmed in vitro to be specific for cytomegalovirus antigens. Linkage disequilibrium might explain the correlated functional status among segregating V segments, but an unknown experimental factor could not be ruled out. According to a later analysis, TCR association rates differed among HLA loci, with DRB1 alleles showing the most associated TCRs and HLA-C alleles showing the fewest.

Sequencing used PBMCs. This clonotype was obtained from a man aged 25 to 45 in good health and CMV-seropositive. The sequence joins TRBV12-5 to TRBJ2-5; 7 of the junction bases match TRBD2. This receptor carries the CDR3 CASGLFQVRGGETQYF. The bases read TGTGCTAGTGGTTTGTTTCAGGTCCGGGGAGGGGAGACCCAGTACTTC.